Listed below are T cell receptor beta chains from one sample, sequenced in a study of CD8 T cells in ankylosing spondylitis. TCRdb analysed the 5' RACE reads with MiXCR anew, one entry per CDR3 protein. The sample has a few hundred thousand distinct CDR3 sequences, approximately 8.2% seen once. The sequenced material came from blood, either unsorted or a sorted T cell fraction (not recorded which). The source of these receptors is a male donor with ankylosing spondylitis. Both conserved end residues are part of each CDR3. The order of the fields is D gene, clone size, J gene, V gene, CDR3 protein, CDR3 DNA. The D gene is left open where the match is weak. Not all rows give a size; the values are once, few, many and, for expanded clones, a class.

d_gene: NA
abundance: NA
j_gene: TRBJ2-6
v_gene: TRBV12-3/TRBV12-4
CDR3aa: CASTQGRRISGANVLTF
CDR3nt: TGTGCCAGCACCCAGGGCAGGAGAATCTCTGGGGCCAACGTCCTGACTTTC

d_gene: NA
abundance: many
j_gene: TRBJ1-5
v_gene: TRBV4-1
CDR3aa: CASSQGAGRNQPQHF
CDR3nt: TGCGCCAGCAGCCAAGGGGCAGGTCGGAATCAGCCCCAGCATTTT

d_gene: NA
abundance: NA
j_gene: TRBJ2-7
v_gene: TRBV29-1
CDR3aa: CSVERLADTKEQYF
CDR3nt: TGCAGCGTTGAACGCCTAGCAGATACTAAGGAGCAGTACTTC

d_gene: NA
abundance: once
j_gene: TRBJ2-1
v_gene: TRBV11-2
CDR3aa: CASTQGSARLGEQFF
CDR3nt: TGTGCCAGCACCCAGGGGAGCGCCCGGTTGGGTGAGCAGTTCTTC

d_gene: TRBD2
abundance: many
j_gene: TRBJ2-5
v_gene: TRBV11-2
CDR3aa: CASSPGLAVQETQYF
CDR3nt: TGTGCCAGCAGCCCAGGACTAGCGGTCCAAGAGACCCAGTACTTC

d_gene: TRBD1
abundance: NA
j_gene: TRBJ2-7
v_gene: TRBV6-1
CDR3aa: CASSETDRGYEQYF
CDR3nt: TGTGCCAGCAGTGAAACAGACAGGGGATACGAGCAGTACTTC

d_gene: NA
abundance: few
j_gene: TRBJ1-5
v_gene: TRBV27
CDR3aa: CASSWKFFSNQPQHF
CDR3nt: TGTGCCAGCAGCTGGAAATTCTTTAGCAATCAGCCCCAGCATTTT

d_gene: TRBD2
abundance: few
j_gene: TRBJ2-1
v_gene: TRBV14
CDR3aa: CASSQLAEYNEQFF
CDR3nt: TGTGCCAGCAGCCAACTAGCGGAGTACAATGAGCAGTTCTTC

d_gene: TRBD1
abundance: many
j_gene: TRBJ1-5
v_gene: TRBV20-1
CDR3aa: CSARDPGGFSQPQHF
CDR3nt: TGCAGTGCTAGAGATCCAGGGGGCTTCAGTCAGCCCCAGCATTTT

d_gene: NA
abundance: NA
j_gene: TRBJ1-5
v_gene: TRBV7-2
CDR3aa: CASSLVSNSYQPQHF
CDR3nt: TGTGCCAGCAGCTTAGTTAGCAATAGCTATCAGCCCCAGCATTTT

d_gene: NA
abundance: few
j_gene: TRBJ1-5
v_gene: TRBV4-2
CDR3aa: CASSQDRQGGSNQPQHF
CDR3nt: TGTGCCAGCAGCCAAGATCGGCAGGGCGGGAGCAATCAGCCCCAGCATTTT

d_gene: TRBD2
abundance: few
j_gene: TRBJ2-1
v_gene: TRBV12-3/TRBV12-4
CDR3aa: CASSGTIGNEQFF
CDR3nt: TGTGCCAGCTCCGGGACTATCGGCAATGAGCAGTTCTTC

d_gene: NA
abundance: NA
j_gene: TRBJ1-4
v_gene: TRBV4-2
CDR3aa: CASSQGGQPLNEKLFF
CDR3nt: TGTGCCAGCAGCCAGGGCGGACAGCCACTTAATGAAAAACTGTTTTTT

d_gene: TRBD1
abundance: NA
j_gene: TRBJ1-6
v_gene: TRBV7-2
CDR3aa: CASSTGDRSYSPLHF
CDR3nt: TGTGCCAGCAGCACGGGGGACAGGTCCTATTCACCCCTCCACTTT

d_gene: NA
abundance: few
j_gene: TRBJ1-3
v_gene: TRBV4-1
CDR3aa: CASSRLAGRNTIYF
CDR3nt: TGCGCCAGCAGCCGTTTGGCGGGGAGAAACACCATATATTTT

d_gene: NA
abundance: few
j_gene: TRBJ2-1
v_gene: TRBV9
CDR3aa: CASSVIGGGSPDEQFF
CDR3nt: TGTGCCAGCAGCGTAATAGGGGGAGGGTCTCCCGATGAGCAGTTCTTC